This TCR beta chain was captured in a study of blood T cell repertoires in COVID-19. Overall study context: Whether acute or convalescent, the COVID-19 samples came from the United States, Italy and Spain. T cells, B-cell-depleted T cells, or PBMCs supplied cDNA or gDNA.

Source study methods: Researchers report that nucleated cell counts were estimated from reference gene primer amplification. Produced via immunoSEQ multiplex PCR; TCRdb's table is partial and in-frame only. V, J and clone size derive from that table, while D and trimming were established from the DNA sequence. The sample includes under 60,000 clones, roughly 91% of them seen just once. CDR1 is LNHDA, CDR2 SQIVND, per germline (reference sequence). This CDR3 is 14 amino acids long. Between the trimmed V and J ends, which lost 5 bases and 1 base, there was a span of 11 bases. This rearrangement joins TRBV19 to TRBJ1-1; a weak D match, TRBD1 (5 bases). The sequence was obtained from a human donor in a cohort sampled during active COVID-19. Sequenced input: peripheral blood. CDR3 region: CASSPAGKNTEAFF. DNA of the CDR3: TGTGCCAGTAGTCCTGCAGGGAAGAACACTGAAGCTTTCTTT.